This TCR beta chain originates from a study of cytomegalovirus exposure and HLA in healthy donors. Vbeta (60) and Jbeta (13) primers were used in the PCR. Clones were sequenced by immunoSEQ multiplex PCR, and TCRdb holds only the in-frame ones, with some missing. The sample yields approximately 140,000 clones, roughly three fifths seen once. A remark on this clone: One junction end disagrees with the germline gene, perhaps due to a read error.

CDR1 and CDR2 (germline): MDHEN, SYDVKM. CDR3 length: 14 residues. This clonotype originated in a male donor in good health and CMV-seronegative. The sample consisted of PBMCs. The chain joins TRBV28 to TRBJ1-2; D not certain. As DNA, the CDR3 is TGTGCCAGCATTTTATCGGGGATAGGGTATGGCTACACCTTC. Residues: CASILSGIGYGYTF.